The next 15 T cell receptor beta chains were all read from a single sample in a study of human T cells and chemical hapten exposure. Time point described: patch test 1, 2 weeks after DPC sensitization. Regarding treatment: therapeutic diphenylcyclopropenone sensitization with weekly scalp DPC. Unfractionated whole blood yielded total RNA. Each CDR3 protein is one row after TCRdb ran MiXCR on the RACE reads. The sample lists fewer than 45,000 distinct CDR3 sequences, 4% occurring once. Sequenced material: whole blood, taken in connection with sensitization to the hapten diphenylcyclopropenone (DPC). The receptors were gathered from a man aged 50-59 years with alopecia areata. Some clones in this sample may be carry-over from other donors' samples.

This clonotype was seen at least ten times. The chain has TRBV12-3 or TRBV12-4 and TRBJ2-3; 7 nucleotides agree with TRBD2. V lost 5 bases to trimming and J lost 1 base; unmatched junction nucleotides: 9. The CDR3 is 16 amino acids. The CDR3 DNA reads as TGTGCCAGCAGTCCCCAGGGAGGGACTGGCACAGATACGCAGTATTTT. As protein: CASSPQGGTGTDTQYF.

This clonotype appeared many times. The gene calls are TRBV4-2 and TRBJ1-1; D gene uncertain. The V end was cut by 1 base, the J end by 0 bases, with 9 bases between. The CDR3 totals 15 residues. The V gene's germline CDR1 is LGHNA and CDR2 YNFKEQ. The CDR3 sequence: CASSQVGRLNTEAFF. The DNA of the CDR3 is TGTGCCAGCAGCCAAGTGGGCAGGCTGAACACTGAAGCTTTCTTT.

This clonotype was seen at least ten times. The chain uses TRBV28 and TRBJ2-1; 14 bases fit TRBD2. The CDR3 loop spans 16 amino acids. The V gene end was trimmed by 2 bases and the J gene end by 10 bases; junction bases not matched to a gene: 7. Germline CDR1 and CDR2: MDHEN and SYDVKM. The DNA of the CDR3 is TGTGCCAGCAGTTTAGGGGGACTAGCGGGAGTCCGGGAGCAGTTCTTC. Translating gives CASSLGGLAGVREQFF.

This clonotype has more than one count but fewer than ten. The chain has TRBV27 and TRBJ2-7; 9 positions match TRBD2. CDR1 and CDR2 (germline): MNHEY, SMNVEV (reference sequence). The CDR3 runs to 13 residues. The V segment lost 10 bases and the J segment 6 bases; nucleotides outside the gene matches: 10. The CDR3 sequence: CATHVSGSSEQYF. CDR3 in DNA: TGTGCCACCCACGTTAGCGGGAGCTCCGAGCAGTACTTC.

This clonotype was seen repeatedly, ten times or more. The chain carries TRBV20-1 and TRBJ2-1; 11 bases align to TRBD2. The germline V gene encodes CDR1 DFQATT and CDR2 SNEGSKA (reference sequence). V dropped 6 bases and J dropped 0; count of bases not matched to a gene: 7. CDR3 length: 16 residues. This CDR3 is CSALASGRTSYNEQFF. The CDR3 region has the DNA TGCAGTGCGCTTGCTAGCGGGAGGACCTCCTACAATGAGCAGTTCTTC.

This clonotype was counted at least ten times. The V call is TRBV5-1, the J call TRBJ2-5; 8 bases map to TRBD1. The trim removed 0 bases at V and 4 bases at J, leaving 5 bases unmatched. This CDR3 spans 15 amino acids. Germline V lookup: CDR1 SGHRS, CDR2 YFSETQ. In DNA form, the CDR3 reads TGCGCCAGCAGCTTGGGGACAGGGTTTAGAGAGACCCAGTACTTC. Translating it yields CASSLGTGFRETQYF.

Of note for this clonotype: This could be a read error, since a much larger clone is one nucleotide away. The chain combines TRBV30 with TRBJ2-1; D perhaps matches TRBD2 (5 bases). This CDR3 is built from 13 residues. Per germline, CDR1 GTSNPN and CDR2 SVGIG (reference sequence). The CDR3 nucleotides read TGTGCCTCCGCGCCTGACTATTACAATGAGCAGCTCTTC. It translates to CASAPDYYNEQLF.

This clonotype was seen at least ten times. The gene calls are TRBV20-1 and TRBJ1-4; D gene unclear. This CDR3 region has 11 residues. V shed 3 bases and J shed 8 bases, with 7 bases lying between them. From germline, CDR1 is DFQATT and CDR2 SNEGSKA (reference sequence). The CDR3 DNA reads TGCAGTGCTAGTAGCAGGGAAAAACTGTTTTTT. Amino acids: CSASSREKLFF.

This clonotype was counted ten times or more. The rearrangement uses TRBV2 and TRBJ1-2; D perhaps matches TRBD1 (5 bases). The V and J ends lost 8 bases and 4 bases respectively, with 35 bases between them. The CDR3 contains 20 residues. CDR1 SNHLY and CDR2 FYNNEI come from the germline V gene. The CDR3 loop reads CASLKTERGRADPRAYGYTF. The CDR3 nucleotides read TGTGCCAGCTTGAAGACCGAACGTGGCAGGGCAGACCCTAGAGCCTATGGCTACACCTTC.

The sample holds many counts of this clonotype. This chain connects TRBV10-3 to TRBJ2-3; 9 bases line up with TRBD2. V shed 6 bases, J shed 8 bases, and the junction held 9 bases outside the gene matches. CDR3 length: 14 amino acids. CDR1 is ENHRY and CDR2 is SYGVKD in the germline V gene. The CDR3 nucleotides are TGTGCCATCAGGACTAGCGGAGTCCACCGTACGCAGTATTTT. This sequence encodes CAIRTSGVHRTQYF.

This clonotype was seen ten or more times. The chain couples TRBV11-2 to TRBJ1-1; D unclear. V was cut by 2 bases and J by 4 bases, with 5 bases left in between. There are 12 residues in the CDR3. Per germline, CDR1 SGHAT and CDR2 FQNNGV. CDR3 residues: CASSLISTEAFF. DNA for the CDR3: TGTGCCAGCAGCTTAATATCCACTGAAGCTTTCTTT. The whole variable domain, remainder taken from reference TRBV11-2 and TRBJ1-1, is EAGVAQSPRYKIIEKRQSVAFWCNPISGHATLYWYQQILGQGPKLLIQFQNNGVVDDSQLPKDRFSAERLKGVDSTLKIQPAKLEDSAVYLCASSLISTEAFFGQGTRLTVV.

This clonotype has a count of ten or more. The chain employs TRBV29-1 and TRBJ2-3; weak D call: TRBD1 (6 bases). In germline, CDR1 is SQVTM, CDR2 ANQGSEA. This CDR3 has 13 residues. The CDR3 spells CSGRNRERDTQYF. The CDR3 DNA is TGCAGTGGGCGAAACAGGGAGCGAGATACGCAGTATTTT.

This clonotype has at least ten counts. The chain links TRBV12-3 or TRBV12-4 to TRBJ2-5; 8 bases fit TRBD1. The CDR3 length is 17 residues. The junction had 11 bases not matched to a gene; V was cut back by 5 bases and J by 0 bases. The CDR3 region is CASSPPPGQEYQETQYF. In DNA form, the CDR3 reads TGTGCCAGCAGTCCCCCGCCGGGACAGGAGTACCAAGAGACCCAGTACTTC.

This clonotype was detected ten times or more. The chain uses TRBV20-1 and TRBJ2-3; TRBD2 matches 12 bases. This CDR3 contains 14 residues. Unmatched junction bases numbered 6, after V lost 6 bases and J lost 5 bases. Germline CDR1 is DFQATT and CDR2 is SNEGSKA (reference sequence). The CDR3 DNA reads TGCAGTGCCAGCGGACTAGCGGGAATAGATACGCAGTATTTT. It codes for CSASGLAGIDTQYF.

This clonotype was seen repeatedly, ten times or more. The CDR3 here is CSVTEPGLTNTEAFF. The CDR3 nucleotides are TGCAGCGTCACAGAACCGGGACTCACGAACACTGAAGCTTTCTTT. The V call is TRBV29-1, the J call TRBJ1-1, with D tentatively TRBD1 (5 bases). Trimming left V 6 bases short and J 1 base short, with 18 bases between. CDR1 is SQVTM and CDR2 is ANQGSEA in the germline V gene. This CDR3 region has 15 residues.